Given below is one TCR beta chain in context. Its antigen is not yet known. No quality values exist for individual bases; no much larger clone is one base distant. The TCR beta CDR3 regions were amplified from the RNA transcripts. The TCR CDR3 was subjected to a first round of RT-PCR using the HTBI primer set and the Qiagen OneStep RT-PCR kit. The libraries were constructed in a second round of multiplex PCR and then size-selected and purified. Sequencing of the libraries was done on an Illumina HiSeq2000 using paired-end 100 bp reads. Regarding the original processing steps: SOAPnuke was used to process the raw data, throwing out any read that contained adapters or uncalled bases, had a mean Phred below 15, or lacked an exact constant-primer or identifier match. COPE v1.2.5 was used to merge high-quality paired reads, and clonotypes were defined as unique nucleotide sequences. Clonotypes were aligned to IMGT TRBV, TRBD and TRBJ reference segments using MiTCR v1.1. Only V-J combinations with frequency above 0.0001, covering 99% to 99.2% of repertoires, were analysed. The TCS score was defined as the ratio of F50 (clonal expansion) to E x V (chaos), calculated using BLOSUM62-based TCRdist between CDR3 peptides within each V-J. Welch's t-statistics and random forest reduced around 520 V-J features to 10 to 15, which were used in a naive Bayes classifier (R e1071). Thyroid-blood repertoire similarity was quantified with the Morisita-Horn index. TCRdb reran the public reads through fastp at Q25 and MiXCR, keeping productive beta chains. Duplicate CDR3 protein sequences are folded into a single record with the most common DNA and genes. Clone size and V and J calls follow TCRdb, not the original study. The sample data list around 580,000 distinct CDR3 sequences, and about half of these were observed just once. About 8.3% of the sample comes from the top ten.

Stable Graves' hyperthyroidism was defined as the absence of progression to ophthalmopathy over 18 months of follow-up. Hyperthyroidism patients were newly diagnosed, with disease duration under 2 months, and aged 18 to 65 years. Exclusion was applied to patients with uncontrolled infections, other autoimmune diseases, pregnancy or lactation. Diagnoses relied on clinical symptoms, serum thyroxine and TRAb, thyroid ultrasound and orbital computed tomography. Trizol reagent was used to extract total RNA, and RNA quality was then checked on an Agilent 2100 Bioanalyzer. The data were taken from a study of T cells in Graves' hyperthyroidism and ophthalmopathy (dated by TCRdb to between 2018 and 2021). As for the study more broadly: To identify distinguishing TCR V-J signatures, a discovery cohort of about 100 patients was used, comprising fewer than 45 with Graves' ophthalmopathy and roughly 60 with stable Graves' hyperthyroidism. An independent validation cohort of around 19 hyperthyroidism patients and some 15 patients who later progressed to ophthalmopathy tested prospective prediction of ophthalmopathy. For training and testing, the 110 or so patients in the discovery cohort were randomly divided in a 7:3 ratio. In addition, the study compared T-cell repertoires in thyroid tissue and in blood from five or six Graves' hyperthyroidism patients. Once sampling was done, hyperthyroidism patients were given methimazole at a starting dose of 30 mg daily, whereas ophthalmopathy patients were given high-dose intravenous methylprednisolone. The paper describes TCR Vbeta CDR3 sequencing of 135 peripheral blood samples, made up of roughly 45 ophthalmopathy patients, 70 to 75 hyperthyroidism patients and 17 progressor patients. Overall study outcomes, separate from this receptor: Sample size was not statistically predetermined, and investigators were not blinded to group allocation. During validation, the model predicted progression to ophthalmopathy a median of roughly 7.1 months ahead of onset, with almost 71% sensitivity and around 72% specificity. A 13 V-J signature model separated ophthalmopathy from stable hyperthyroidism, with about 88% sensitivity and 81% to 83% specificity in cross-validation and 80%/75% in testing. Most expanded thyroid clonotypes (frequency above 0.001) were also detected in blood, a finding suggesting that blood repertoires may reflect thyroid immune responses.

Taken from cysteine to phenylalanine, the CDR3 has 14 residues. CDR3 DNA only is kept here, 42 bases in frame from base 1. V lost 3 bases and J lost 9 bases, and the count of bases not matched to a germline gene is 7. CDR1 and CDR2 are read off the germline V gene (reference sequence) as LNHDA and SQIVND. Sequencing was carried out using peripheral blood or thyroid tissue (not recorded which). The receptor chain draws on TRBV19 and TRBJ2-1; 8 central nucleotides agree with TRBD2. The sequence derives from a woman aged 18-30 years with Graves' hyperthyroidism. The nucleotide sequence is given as TGTGCCAGTAGTATCGGGAGGGCCTCGGGTGAGCAGTTCTTC. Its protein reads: CASSIGRASGEQFF.